The 3 T cell receptor beta chains below all came from one sample that was sequenced in a study of cytomegalovirus exposure and HLA in healthy donors. The study ran its PCR with 60 Vbeta and 13 Jbeta primers. Here immunoSEQ multiplex PCR was the method, and the copy in TCRdb shows in-frame clones only, minus some. Of about 150,000 clones in the sample, about 60% were seen once. Sequenced input: PBMCs. These receptors were taken from a woman in her sixties or seventies in good health and CMV-seropositive.

The J gene is TRBJ2-3, the V gene TRBV4-3; 9 nucleotides line up with TRBD2. CDR1 LGHNA and CDR2 YSLEER come from the germline V gene. The CDR3 length is 15 residues. Trimming at V came to 0 bases and at J to 6 bases, leaving 4 bases not matched to a gene. This CDR3 reads CASSQEAGGPDTQYF. In nucleotides, the CDR3 is TGCGCCAGCAGCCAAGAGGCGGGAGGGCCCGATACGCAGTATTTT.

This clone has a handful of counts. This chain uses TRBV2 with TRBJ1-2, with D possibly being TRBD1 (6 bases). In germline, CDR1 is SNHLY, CDR2 FYNNEI. The V and J ends lost 5 bases and 5 bases respectively, with 15 bases between them. This CDR3 spans 14 amino acids. The CDR3 loop reads CASSSTGFTYGYTF. The DNA of the CDR3 is TGTGCCAGCAGTTCTACAGGGTTTACTTATGGCTACACCTTC.

This chain links TRBV5-6 with TRBJ2-1; 7 bases line up with TRBD2. This CDR3 has 17 residues. The V segment lost 2 bases and the J segment 5 bases; nucleotides outside the gene matches: 13. The germline V gene has CDR1 SGHDT and CDR2 YYEEEE. CDR3 sequence reads: CASSFLVGGGPNNEQFF. In DNA form, the CDR3 reads TGTGCCAGCAGCTTCCTAGTGGGGGGAGGGCCGAACAATGAGCAGTTCTTC.